The clone carrying this T cell receptor beta chain was found a few times. In Seattle, patients joined the study during active infection and were tracked longitudinally. The sample belongs to a study of blood T cell repertoires in COVID-19. Overall study: Acute and convalescent COVID-19 samples came from the United States, Italy and Spain. T cells, B-cell-depleted T cells, or PBMCs supplied cDNA or gDNA.

Libraries were prepared by immunoSEQ multiplex PCR; TCRdb keeps only in-frame clonotypes and omits some of them. The sample lists 150,000 to 200,000 clones, around 84% occurring once. V gave up 7 bases and J gave up 7 bases, with 16 bases separating them. CDR3 length: 14 amino acids. Germline V gene lookup returns CDR1 ENHRY and CDR2 SYGVKD. Material: peripheral blood. The rearrangement joins TRBV10-3 to TRBJ2-2; the D gene is possibly TRBD1 (6 bases). The clonotype comes from a woman aged 70-85 years with COVID-19, enrolled during active disease. The CDR3 DNA reads as TGTGCCATCAAGGCAGGGGATTATAACGGGGAGCTGTTTTTT. Its protein product is CAIKAGDYNGELFF.